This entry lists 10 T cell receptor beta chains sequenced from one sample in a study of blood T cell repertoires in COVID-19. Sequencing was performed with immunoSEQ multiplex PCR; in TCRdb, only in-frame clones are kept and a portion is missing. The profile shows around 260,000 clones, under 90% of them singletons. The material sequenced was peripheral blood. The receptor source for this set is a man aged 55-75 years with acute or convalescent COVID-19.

Written as DNA, the CDR3 is TGTGCCAGCAGCCAAGATCTAGGGGTTACAACCGAGACCCAGTACTTC. This gives the protein CASSQDLGVTTETQYF. The V and J genes are TRBV3-1 (or the pseudogene TRBV3-2) and TRBJ2-5, with a tentative D call TRBD1 (5 bases). Germline V lookup: CDR1 LGHDT, CDR2 YNNKEL (reference sequence). The CDR3 sequence is 16 residues long. The V and J ends lost 0 bases and 5 bases respectively, with 16 bases between them.

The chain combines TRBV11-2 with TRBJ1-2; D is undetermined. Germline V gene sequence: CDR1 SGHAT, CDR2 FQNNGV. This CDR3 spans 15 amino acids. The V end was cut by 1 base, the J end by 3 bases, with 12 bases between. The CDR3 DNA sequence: TGTGCCAGCAGCTTAGGACCGGGAGAGTACTATGGCTACACCTTC. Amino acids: CASSLGPGEYYGYTF.

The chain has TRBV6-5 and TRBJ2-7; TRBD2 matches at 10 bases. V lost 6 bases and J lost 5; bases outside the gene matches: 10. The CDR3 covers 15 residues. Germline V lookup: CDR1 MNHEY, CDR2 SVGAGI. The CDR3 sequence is CASSPSGRGHNEQYF. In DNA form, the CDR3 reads TGTGCCAGCAGCCCCAGCGGGAGGGGACATAACGAGCAGTACTTC.

The DNA of the CDR3 is TGTGCCAGCAGTTTAGTCGGGACAGGGGGCCCTTTAACCCAGTTCTTC. Translating gives CASSLVGTGGPLTQFF. This chain links TRBV28 with TRBJ2-1; 12 bases are a match to TRBD1. Looked up from germline, CDR1 is MDHEN and CDR2 is SYDVKM. V was pared by 2 bases and J by 13 bases, with 12 bases of the junction left unmatched. The CDR3 runs to 16 residues.

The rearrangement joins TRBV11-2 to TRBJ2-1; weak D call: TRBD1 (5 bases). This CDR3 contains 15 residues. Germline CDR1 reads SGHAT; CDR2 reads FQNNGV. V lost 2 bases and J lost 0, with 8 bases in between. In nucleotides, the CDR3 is TGTGCCAGCAGCTTATTAGGGGCCTCCTACAATGAGCAGTTCTTC. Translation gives CASSLLGASYNEQFF.

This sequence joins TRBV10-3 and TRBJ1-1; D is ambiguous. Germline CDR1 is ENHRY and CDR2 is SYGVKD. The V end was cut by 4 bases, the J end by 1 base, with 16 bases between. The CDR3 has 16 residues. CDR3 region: CAISVVGVAENTEAFF. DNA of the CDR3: TGTGCCATCAGTGTAGTCGGGGTGGCAGAGAACACTGAAGCTTTCTTT.

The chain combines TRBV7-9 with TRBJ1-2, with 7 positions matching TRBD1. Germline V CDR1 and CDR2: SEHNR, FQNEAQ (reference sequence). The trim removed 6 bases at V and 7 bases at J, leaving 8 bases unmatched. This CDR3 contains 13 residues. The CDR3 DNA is TGTGCCAGCAGTCCCGGACAGGTCTCTGGCTACACCTTC. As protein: CASSPGQVSGYTF.

The CDR3 region is CATSPGQGYEQYF. In nucleotides, the CDR3 is TGTGCCACCAGCCCGGGACAAGGCTACGAGCAGTACTTC. V is TRBV15 and J is TRBJ2-7, with D possibly TRBD1 on 6 matching bases. Germline CDR1 and CDR2: LNHNV and YYDKDF (reference sequence). With 5 bases removed from V and 3 bases from J, the gap between germline ends came to 11 bases. The CDR3 is made up of 13 amino acids.

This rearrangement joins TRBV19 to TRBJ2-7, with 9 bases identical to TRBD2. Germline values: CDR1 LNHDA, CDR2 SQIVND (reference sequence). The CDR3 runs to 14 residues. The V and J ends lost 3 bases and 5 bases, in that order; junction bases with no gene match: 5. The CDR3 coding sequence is TGTGCCAGTAGTATTAGCGGGGGAAGCGACGAGCAGTACTTC. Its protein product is CASSISGGSDEQYF.

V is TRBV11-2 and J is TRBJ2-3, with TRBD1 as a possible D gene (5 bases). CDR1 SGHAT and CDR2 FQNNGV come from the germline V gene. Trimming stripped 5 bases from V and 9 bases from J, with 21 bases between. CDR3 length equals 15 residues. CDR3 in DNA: TGTGCCAGCAGCAGAACAGGCCTAGGCTCAGGGACGCAGTATTTT. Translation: CASSRTGLGSGTQYF.